This section outlines one T cell receptor beta chain sequence together with its context. The source of the sample is a study of blood T cell repertoires in COVID-19. Profiled with immunoSEQ multiplex PCR; TCRdb holds only in-frame clones, not every one. The data hold about 120,000 clones, with roughly four fifths observed a single time. The sequence was collected from a human donor in a cohort sampled during active COVID-19. Sequenced material: peripheral blood.

CDR3 in DNA: TGTGCCAGCAGGGTGACAGGGGGCAACTATGGCTACACCTTC. Translating it yields CASRVTGGNYGYTF. This chain joins TRBV6-6 and TRBJ1-2; 10 bases are shared with TRBD1. CDR3 length equals 14 residues. V shed 6 bases, J shed 2 bases, and the junction held 3 bases outside the gene matches. In germline, CDR1 is MNHNY, CDR2 SVGAGI (reference sequence).